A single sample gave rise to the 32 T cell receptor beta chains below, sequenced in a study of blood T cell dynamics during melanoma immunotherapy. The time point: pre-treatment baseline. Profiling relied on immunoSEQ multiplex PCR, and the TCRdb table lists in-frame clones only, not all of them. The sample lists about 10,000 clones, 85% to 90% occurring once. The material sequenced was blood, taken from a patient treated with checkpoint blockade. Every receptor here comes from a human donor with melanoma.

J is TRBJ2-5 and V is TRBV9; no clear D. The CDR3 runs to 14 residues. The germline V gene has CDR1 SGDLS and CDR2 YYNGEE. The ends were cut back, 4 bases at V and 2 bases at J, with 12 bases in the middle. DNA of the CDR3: TGTGCCAGCAGCTCGCAAGACGCGCAAGAGACCCAGTACTTC. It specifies CASSSQDAQETQYF.

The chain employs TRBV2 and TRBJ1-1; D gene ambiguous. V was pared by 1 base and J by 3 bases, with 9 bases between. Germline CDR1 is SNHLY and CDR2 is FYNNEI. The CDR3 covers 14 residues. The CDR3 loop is CASSEGGWDTEAFF. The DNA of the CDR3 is TGTGCCAGCAGTGAAGGTGGCTGGGACACTGAAGCTTTCTTT.

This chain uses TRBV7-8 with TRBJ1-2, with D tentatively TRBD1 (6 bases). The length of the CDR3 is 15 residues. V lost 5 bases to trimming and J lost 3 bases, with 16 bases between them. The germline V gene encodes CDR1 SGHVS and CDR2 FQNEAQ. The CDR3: CASSPDGGGHYGYTF. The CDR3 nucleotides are TGTGCCAGCAGCCCAGACGGGGGGGGCCACTATGGCTACACCTTC.

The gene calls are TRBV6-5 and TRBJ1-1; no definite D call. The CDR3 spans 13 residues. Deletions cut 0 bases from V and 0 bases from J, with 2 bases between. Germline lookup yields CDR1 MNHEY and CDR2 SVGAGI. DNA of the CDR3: TGTGCCAGCAGTTACTCAATGAACACTGAAGCTTTCTTT. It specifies CASSYSMNTEAFF.

The CDR3 reads CASSQIGGNYGYTF. CDR3 bases: TGTGCCAGCAGCCAAATTGGCGGGAACTATGGCTACACCTTC. V gene TRBV16 combines with J gene TRBJ1-2; D not certain. V was cut by 2 bases and J by 2 bases, with 9 bases left in between. The CDR3 length is 14 residues. Looked up from germline, CDR1 is KGHSY and CDR2 is FQNENV.

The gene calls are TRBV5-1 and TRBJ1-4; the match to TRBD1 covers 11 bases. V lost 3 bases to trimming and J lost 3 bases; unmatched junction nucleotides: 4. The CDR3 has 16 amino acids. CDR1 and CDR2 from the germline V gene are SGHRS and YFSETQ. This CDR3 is CASSWAGQGANEKLFF. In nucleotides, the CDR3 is TGCGCCAGCAGCTGGGCGGGACAGGGGGCTAATGAAAAACTGTTTTTT.

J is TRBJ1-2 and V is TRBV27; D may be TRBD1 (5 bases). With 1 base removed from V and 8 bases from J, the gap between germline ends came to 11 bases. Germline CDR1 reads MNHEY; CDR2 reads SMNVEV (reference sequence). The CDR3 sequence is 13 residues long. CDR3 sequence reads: CASSLFQGYGYTF. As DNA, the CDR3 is TGTGCCAGCAGTTTATTTCAGGGTTACGGCTACACCTTC.

CDR3 sequence: CASSVVGGSGPPDTQYF. CDR3 DNA: TGTGCCAGCAGCGTAGTTGGGGGCTCCGGACCCCCAGATACGCAGTATTTT. The J gene is TRBJ2-3, the V gene TRBV9; perhaps TRBD1 as D (6 bases). V lost 0 bases and J 4 bases, leaving 18 bases between the germline ends. There are 17 residues in the CDR3. Per the germline V gene, CDR1 is SGDLS and CDR2 is YYNGEE.

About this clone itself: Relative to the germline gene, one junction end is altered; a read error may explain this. The CDR3 DNA sequence: TGTGCCAGTACCATGGGTCCTAGTACGATCTTC. Translated, it gives CASTMGPSTIF. The rearrangement links TRBV19 to TRBJ2-1; D is uncertain. Germline CDR1 is LNHDA and CDR2 is SQIVND (reference sequence). The CDR3 runs to 11 residues.

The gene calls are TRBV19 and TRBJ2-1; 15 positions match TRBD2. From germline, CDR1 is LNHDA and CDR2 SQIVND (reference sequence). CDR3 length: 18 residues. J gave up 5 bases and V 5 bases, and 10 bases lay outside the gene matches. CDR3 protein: CASSRGLAGGEVDNEQFF. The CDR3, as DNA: TGTGCCAGTAGTCGGGGACTAGCGGGGGGTGAAGTCGACAATGAGCAGTTCTTC.

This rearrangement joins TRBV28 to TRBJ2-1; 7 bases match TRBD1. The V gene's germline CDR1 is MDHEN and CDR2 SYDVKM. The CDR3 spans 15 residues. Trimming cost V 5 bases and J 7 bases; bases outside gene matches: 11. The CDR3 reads CASSTPTGVINEQFF. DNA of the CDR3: TGTGCCAGCAGTACCCCCACAGGGGTCATAAATGAGCAGTTCTTC.

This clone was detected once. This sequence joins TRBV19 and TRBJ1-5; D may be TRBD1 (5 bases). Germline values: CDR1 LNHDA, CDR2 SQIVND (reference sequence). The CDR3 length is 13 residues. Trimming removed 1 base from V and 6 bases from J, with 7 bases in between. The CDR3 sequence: CASSIGGGQPQHF. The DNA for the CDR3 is TGTGCCAGTAGTATAGGGGGCGGTCAGCCCCAGCATTTT.

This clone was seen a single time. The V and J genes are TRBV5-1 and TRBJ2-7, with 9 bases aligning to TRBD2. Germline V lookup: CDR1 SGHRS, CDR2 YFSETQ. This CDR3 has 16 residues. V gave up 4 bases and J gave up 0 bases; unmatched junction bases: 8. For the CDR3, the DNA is TGCGCCAGCAGCCTAGGAGCGGGAGGCTCCTCCTACGAGCAGTACTTC. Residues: CASSLGAGGSSYEQYF. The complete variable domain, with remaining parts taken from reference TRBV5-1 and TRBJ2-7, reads KAGVTQTPRYLIKTRGQQVTLSCSPISGHRSVSWYQQTPGQGLQFLFEYFSETQRNKGNFPGRFSGRQFSNSRSEMNVSTLELGDSALYLCASSLGAGGSSYEQYFGPGTRLTVT.

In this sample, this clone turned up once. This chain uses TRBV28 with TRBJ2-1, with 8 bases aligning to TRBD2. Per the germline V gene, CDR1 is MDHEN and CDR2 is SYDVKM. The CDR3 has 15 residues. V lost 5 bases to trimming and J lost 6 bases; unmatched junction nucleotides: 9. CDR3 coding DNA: TGTGCCAGCAGTGAGGTAGCGGGATATTCCAATGAGCAGTTCTTC. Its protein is CASSEVAGYSNEQFF.

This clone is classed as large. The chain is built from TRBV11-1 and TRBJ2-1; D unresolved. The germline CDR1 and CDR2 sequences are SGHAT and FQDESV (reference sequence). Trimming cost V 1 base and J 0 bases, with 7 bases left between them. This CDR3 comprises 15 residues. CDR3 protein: CASSLEHYSYNEQFF. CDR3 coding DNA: TGTGCCAGCAGCTTAGAACATTACTCCTACAATGAGCAGTTCTTC.

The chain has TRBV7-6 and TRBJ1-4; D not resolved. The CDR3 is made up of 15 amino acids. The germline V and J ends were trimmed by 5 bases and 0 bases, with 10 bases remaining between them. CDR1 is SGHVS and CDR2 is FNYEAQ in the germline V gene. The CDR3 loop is CASSVNLATNEKLFF. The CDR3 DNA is TGTGCCAGCAGCGTGAATCTGGCAACTAATGAAAAACTGTTTTTT.

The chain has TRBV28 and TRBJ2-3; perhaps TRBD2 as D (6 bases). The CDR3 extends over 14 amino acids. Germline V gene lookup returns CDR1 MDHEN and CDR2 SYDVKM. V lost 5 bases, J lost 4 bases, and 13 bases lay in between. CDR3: CASSLTGLPDTQYF. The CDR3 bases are TGTGCCAGCAGTCTCACGGGACTCCCAGATACGCAGTATTTT.

The CDR3 DNA reads TGCGCCAGCAGCGGGGAAACAGGGGTGAACACTGAAGCTTTCTTT. Its translation: CASSGETGVNTEAFF. The J gene is TRBJ1-1, the V gene TRBV5-1, with 7 nucleotides matching TRBD1. The CDR3 totals 15 residues. V was clipped by 4 bases and J by 0 bases; unmatched bases: 6. Per the germline V gene, CDR1 is SGHRS and CDR2 is YFSETQ.

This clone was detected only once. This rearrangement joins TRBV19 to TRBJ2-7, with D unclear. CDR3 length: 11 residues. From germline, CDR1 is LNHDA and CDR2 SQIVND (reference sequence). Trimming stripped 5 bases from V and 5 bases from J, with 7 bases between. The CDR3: CASSDFNEQYF. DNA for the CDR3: TGTGCCAGTAGTGACTTCAACGAGCAGTACTTC.

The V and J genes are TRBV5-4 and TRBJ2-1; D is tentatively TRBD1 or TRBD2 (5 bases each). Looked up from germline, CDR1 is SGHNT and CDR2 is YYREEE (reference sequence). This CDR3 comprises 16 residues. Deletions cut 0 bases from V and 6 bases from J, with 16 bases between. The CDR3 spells CASSLDSWGTSNEQFF. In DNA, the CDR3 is TGTGCCAGCAGCTTGGATTCATGGGGGACCTCCAATGAGCAGTTCTTC.

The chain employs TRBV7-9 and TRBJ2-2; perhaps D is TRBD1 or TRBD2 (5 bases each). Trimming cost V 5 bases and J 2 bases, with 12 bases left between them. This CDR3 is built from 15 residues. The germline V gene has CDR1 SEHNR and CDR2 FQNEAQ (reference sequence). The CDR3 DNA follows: TGTGCCAGCAGCCCCGGGACCGCAAACACCGGGGAGCTGTTTTTT. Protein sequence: CASSPGTANTGELFF.

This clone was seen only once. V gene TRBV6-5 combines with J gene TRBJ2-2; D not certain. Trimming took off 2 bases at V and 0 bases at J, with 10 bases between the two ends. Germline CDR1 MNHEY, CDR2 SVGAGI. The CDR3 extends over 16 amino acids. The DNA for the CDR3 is TGTGCCAGCAGTTACGGGCTGACCTCGAACACCGGGGAGCTGTTTTTT. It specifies CASSYGLTSNTGELFF.

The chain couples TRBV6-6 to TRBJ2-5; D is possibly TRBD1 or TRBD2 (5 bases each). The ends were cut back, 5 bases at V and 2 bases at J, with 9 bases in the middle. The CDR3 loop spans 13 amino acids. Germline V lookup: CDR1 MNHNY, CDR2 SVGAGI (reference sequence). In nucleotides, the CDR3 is TGTGCCAGCAGTAGGGACCCACAAGAGACCCAGTACTTC. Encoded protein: CASSRDPQETQYF.

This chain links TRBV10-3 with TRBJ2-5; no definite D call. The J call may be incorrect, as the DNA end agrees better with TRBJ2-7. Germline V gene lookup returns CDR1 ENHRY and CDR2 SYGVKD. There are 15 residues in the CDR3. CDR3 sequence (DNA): TGTGCCATCAGTGACCCTCGGAAGGTAAACTACGAGCAGTACTTC. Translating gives CAISDPRKVNYEQYF.

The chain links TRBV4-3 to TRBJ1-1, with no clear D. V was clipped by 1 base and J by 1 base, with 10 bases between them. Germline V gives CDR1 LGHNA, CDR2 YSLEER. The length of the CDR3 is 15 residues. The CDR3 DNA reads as TGCGCCAGCAGCCAAGGGTGGGTCAAGAACACTGAAGCTTTCTTT. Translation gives CASSQGWVKNTEAFF.

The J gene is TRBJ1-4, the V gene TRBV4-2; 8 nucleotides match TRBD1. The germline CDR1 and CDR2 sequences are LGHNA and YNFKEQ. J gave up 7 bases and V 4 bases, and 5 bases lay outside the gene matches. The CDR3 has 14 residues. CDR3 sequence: CASSRDRGSEKLFF. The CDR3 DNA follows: TGTGCCAGCAGCCGAGACAGGGGTTCTGAAAAACTGTTTTTT.

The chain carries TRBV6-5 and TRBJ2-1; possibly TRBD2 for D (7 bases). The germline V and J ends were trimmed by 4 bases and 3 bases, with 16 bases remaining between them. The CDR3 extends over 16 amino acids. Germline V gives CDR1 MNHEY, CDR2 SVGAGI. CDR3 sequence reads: CASSLRGGGGYNEQFF. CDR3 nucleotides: TGTGCCAGCAGTTTGCGAGGAGGGGGGGGCTACAATGAGCAGTTCTTC.

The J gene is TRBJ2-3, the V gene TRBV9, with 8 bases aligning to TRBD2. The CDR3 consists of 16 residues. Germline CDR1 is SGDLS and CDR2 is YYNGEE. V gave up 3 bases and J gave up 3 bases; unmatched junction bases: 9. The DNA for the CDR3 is TGTGCCAGCAGCGCCCCGAGCGGGAGAGGGACAGATACGCAGTATTTT. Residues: CASSAPSGRGTDTQYF.

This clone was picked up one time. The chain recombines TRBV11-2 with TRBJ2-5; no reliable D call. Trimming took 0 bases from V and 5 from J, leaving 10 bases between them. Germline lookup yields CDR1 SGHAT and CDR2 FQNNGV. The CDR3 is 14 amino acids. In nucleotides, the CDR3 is TGTGCCAGCAGCTTAGAACCCACGAGGGAGACCCAGTACTTC. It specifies CASSLEPTRETQYF. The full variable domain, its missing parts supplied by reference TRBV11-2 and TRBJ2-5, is EAGVAQSPRYKIIEKRQSVAFWCNPISGHATLYWYQQILGQGPKLLIQFQNNGVVDDSQLPKDRFSAERLKGVDSTLKIQPAKLEDSAVYLCASSLEPTRETQYFGPGTRLLVL.

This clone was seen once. CDR3 coding DNA: TGTGCCAGCAGCCGCAAATTGGACGGAACGAACACCGGGGAGCTGTTTTTT. The encoded protein is CASSRKLDGTNTGELFF. The chain joins TRBV5-4 to TRBJ2-2; D is undetermined. Germline-derived CDR1 and CDR2 are SGHNT and YYREEE (reference sequence). This CDR3 contains 17 residues. The germline V and J ends were trimmed by 4 bases and 0 bases, with 16 bases remaining between them. Using reference TRBV5-4 and TRBJ2-2 for the parts outside the CDR3, the full variable domain is ETGVTQSPTHLIKTRGQQVTLRCSSQSGHNTVSWYQQALGQGPQFIFQYYREEENGRGNFPPRFSGLQFPNYSSELNVNALELDDSALYLCASSRKLDGTNTGELFFGEGSRLTVL.

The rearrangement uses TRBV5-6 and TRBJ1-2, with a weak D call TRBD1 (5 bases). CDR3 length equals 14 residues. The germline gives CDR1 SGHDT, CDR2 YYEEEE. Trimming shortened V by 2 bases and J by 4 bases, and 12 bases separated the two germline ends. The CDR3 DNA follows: TGTGCCAGCAGCTTCGGCAGGGCCCCCTATGGCTACACCTTC. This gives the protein CASSFGRAPYGYTF.

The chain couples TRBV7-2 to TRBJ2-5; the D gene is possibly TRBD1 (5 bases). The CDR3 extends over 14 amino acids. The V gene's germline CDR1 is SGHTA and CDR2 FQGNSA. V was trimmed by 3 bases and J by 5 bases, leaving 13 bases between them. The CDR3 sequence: CASSLDTFEETQYF. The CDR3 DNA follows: TGTGCCAGCAGCTTGGACACCTTTGAGGAGACCCAGTACTTC.